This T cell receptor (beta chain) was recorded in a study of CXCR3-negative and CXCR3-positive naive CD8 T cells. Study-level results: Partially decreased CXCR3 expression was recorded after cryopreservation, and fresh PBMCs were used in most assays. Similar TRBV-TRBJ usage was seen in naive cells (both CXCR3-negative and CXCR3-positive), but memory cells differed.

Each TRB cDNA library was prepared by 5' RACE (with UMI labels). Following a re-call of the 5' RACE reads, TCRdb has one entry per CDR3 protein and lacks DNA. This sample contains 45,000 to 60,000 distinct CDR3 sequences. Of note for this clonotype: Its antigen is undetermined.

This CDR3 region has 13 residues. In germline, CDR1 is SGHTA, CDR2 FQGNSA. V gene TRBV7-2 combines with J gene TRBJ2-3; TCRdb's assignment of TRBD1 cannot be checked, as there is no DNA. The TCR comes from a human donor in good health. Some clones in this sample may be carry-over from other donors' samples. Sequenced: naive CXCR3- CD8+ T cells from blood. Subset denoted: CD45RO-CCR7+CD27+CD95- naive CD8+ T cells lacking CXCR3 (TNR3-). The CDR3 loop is CASSWASGDTQYF.